The clone carrying this T cell receptor beta chain has a handful of counts. TCRdb itself ran the RT-PCR reads through MiXCR, one entry per CDR3 protein. The sample consists of about 160,000 distinct CDR3 sequences, approximately 37% of them appearing once. Trimming took off 4 bases at V and 2 bases at J, with 13 bases between the two ends. Germline CDR1 reads ENHRY; CDR2 reads SYGVKD. CDR3 length: 15 amino acids. The entry originates in a study of patients and donors after allogeneic stem cell transplantation. The V and J genes are TRBV10-3 and TRBJ2-3, with D possibly TRBD2 on 6 matching bases. The sample taken for sequencing was blood, either unsorted or a sorted T cell fraction (not recorded which). This TCR derives from a human donor who was either an allogeneic HSCT recipient or a stem cell or donor lymphocyte infusion donor (not recorded which). It is not recorded whose cells these are; they may come from a transplant donor. The CDR3 sequence: CAISAPAGPTDTQYF. The DNA of the CDR3 is TGTGCCATCAGTGCGCCAGCGGGTCCCACAGATACGCAGTATTTT.